This T cell receptor (beta chain) comes out of a study of shared clonotypes between healthy human individuals. Study in general: Aged between 18 and 49, the donors were a couple of women and three men. General study results and limits: Shared across four donors were around 5% of the naive CD4 clonotypes.

Positively selected for CCR7, the CD45RO-negative cells used as naive CD8 cells excluded terminally differentiated effector memory CD45RA+ cells. Donation came from healthy HIV-negative adults that had no recent acute infections or vaccinations. Clones were sequenced by immunoSEQ multiplex PCR, and TCRdb holds only the in-frame ones, with some missing. The table has 2 million to 2.5 million clones, roughly 95% seen once; the top ten hold around 1.1%. This clone occurred once. Its matching antigen is unknown. Looked up from germline, CDR1 is SEHNR and CDR2 is FQNEAQ (reference sequence). This CDR3 is 14 amino acids long. Deletions cut 3 bases from V and 7 bases from J, with 13 bases between.

This chain connects TRBV7-9 to TRBJ2-1, with a tentative D call TRBD2 (6 bases). Sequenced material: naive CD8+ T cells sorted from blood. The clonotype originates from a man aged 18 to 29 in good health. In DNA, the CDR3 is TGTGCCAGCAGCTTTGGACTATTCCCGAATGAGCAGTTCTTC. Translating gives CASSFGLFPNEQFF.